This T cell receptor (beta chain) originates from a study of T cell repertoires in cytomegalovirus infection. About the research overall: Well-studied HLA-B-restricted CMV epitopes were used in the study alongside recently identified HLA-C-restricted ones. Both CMV infection and a matching HLA type were indicated by public TCR beta signatures. The study's findings and limits: Of the TCR beta families, the public ones yielded a cumulative frequency that identified carriers of CMV plus the relevant HLA. HLA-C-restricted, CMV-specific TCR beta clonotypes were dominant ex vivo.

This clonotype was seen repeatedly, ten times or more. What it binds is unknown. TCRdb fed the reads into MiXCR, producing one record per CDR3 protein. The sample records about 770,000 distinct CDR3 sequences, under 35% being singletons. This sequence was found in a human donor in good health (CMV status not recorded). Some clones in this sample may be carry-over from other donors' samples. The sample was cultured CD8+ T cells from PBMCs, taken from culture after CMV antigen stimulation.

The CDR3 region is CASSLVQGTNEKLFF. In nucleotides, the CDR3 is TGTGCCAGCAGCTTAGTCCAGGGGACTAATGAAAAACTGTTTTTT. The chain links TRBV7-8 to TRBJ1-4, with D possibly TRBD1 on 6 matching bases. The CDR3 has 15 residues. With 1 base removed from V and 2 bases from J, the gap between germline ends came to 8 bases. Germline assignment: CDR1 SGHVS and CDR2 FQNEAQ.